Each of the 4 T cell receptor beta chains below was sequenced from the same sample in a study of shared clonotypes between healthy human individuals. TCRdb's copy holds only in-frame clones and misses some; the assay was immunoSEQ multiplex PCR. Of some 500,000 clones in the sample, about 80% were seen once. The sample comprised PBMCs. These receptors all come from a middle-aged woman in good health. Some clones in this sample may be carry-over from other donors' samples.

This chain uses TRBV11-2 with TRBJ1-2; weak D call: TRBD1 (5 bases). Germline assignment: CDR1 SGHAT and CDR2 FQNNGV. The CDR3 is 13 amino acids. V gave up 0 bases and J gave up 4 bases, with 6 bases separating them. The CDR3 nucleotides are TGTGCCAGCAGCTTAGACAGGGCCTATGGCTACACCTTC. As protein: CASSLDRAYGYTF.

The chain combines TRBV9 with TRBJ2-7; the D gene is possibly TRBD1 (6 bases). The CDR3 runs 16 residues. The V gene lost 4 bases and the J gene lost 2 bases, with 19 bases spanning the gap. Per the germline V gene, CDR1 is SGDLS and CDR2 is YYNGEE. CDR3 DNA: TGTGCCAGCAGCCCAAGGGGAGACAGGACTCCCTACGAGCAGTACTTC. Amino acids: CASSPRGDRTPYEQYF. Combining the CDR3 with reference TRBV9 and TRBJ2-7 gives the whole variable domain DSGVTQTPKHLITATGQRVTLRCSPRSGDLSVYWYQQSLDQGLQFLIQYYNGEERAKGNILERFSAQQFPDLHSELNLSSLELGDSALYFCASSPRGDRTPYEQYFGPGTRLTVT.

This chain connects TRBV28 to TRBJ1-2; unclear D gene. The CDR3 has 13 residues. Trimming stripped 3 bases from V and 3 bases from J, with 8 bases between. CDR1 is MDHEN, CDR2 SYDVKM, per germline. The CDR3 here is CASSFQRDYGYTF. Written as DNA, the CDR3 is TGTGCCAGCAGTTTTCAGCGCGACTATGGCTACACCTTC.

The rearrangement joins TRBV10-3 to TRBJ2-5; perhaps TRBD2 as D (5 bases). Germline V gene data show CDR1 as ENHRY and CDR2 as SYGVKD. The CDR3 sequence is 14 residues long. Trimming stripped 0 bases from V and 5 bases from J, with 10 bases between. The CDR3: CAISESYGVETQYF. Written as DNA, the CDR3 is TGTGCCATCAGTGAGTCCTACGGGGTGGAGACCCAGTACTTC.